This T cell receptor (beta chain) was sequenced in a study of glioma-infiltrating T cells. Whole-study results and caveats: Tissue-blood divergence was below expectation in non-neoplastic patients, above in gliomas. Tissue and blood shared very few CDR3 sequences.

The trim removed 5 bases at V and 2 bases at J, leaving 3 bases unmatched. This CDR3 contains 15 residues. The germline gives CDR1 MNHNS, CDR2 SASEGT. Using RNA template, CDR3s of TCR alpha and beta were amplified with iRepertoire arm-PCR. Input was 100-400 ng of tissue mRNA or PBMC total RNA. TCRdb called the multiplex PCR reads again in MiXCR, with one record for every CDR3 protein. Seen here are some 100,000 distinct CDR3 sequences, 25% observed once, and the top ten hold 35%. This clonotype was seen repeatedly, ten times or more. Its antigen is unidentified. Sequenced input: glioma tissue, nonneoplastic brain tissue, or PBMCs (not recorded which). This clonotype was sampled from a human donor with low-grade glioma or glioblastoma, undergoing nonglioma brain surgery, or in good health (not recorded which). The chain links TRBV6-1 to TRBJ2-3, with 11 bases fitting TRBD2. The DNA for the CDR3 is TGTGCCAGCAGTCTACTAGCGGGGGCCACAGATACGCAGTATTTT. Translated, it gives CASSLLAGATDTQYF.